Sequencing of this T cell receptor (beta chain) was carried out in a study of Ad26.COV2.S vaccination and SARS-CoV-2 variants. The method was immunoSEQ multiplex PCR; TCRdb's version includes in-frame clones alone and lacks a portion of them. Of a few hundred thousand clones detected, approximately 90% appear once; the ten largest clones hold roughly 1.7%. The CDR3 is 17 residues long. J was trimmed by 4 bases and V by 4 bases; bases with no gene match: 13. Germline lookup yields CDR1 SGDLS and CDR2 YYNGEE. As for treatment: some 20 received Ad26.COV2.S at low or high dose, single or two shots; about 5 received placebo; per-sample allocation not given. The samples date from day 63 after the first vaccine or placebo injection.

The source material was peripheral blood, sampled in a trial of Ad26.COV2.S vaccine versus placebo. This TCR came from a person aged 18-65 years who received the Ad26.COV2.S COVID-19 vaccine or a placebo. The chain links TRBV9 to TRBJ2-2, with 7 positions matching TRBD1. This CDR3 reads CASSPIQGGSGTGELFF. CDR3 DNA: TGTGCCAGCAGCCCCATTCAAGGGGGCTCGGGCACCGGGGAGCTGTTTTTT. The whole variable domain, remainder taken from reference TRBV9 and TRBJ2-2, is DSGVTQTPKHLITATGQRVTLRCSPRSGDLSVYWYQQSLDQGLQFLIQYYNGEERAKGNILERFSAQQFPDLHSELNLSSLELGDSALYFCASSPIQGGSGTGELFFGEGSRLTVL.